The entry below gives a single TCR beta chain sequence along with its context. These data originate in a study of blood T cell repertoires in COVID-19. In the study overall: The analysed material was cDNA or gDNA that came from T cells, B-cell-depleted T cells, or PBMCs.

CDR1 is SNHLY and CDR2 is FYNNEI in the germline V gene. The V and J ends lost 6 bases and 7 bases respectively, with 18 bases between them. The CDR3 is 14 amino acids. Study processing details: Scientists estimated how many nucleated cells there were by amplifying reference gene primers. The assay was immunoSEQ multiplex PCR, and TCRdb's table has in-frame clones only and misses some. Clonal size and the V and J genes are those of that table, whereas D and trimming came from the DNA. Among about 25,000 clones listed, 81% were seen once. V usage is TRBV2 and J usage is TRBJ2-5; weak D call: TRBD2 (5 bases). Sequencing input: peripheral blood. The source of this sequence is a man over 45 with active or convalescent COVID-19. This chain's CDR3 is CASRYPAREGTQYF. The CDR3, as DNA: TGTGCCAGCAGATACCCGGCACGGGAAGGGACCCAGTACTTC.